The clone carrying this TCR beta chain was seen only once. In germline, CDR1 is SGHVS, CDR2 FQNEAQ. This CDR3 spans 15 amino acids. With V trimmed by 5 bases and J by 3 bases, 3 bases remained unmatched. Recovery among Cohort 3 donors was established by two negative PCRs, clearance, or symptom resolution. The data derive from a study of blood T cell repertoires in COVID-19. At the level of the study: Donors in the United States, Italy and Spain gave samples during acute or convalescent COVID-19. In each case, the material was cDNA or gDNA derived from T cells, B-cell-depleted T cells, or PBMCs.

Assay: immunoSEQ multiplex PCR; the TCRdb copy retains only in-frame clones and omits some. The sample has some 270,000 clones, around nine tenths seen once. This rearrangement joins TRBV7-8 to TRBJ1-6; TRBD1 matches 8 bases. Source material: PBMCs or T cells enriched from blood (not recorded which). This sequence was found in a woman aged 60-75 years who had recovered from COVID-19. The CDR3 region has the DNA TGTGCCAGCAGCAAAGGACAGGGCTATAATTCACCCCTCCACTTT. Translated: CASSKGQGYNSPLHF.